The 5 T cell receptor beta chains below were found in one sample sequenced in a study of control samples from healthy donors and cancer patients. Profiling relied on immunoSEQ multiplex PCR, and the TCRdb table lists in-frame clones only, not all of them. The profile covers around 100,000 clones, with roughly 87% appearing a single time and over 15% taken by the ten largest. Sequencing was done on a sample of blood. The receptors were gathered from a woman aged 45-65 years in good health.

This clone came up once. In nucleotides, the CDR3 is TGTGCCAGCAGCTTCTCGGACAGTTATGGCTACACCTTC. This sequence encodes CASSFSDSYGYTF. The chain links TRBV14 to TRBJ1-2; a weak D match, TRBD1 (6 bases). CDR1 is SGHDN and CDR2 is FVKESK in the germline V gene. The germline V and J ends were trimmed by 5 bases and 5 bases, with 12 bases remaining between them. The CDR3 totals 13 residues.

The table lists this clone with a count of one. The J gene is TRBJ2-1, the V gene TRBV28, with no clear D. V lost 7 bases, J lost 3 bases, and 16 bases lay in between. The germline V gene encodes CDR1 MDHEN and CDR2 SYDVKM. CDR3 length: 15 residues. The chain's CDR3 is CASKGPPQIYNEQFF. For the CDR3, the DNA is TGTGCCAGCAAGGGTCCCCCTCAGATCTACAATGAGCAGTTCTTC.

The chain uses TRBV4-1 and TRBJ2-5; D gene uncertain. Trimming removed 2 bases from V and 0 bases from J, with 7 bases in between. Looked up from germline, CDR1 is MGHRA and CDR2 is YSYEKL. The CDR3 contains 14 residues. In DNA form, the CDR3 reads TGCGCCAGCAGCCAACTTACTAACCAAGAGACCCAGTACTTC. Protein product: CASSQLTNQETQYF.

This chain joins TRBV5-6 and TRBJ2-7, with D hard to call. CDR1 and CDR2 from the germline V gene are SGHDT and YYEEEE. Between the trimmed V and J ends, which lost 0 bases and 6 bases, there was a span of 7 bases. The length of the CDR3 is 12 residues. CDR3 sequence (DNA): TGTGCCAGCAGCTTGGGTAGTTTCGAGCAGTACGTC. This codes for CASSLGSFEQYV.

V gene TRBV2 combines with J gene TRBJ2-5; maybe TRBD2 (6 bases). This CDR3 has 17 residues. The germline V gene has CDR1 SNHLY and CDR2 FYNNEI. V lost 0 bases to trimming and J lost 0 bases, with 14 bases between them. CDR3 in amino acids: CASSEAGGAIHQETQYF. CDR3 coding DNA: TGTGCCAGCAGTGAAGCTGGAGGGGCGATACACCAAGAGACCCAGTACTTC.